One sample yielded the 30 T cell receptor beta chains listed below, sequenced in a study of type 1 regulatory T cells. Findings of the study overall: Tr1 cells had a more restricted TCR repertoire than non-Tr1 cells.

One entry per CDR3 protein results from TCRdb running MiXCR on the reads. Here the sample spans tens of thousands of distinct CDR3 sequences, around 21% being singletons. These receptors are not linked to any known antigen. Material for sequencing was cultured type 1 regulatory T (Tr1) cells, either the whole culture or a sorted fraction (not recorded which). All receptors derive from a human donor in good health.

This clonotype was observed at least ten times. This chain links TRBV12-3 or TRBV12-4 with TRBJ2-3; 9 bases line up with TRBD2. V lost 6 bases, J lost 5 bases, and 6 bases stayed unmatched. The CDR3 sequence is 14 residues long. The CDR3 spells CASRPLAGRDTQYF. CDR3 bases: TGTGCCAGCAGGCCTCTAGCGGGGAGAGATACGCAGTATTTT.

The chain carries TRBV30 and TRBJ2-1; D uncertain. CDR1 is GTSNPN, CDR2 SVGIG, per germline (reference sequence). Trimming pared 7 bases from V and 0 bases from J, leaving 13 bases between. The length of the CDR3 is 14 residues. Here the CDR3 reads CASPGRRSYNEQFF. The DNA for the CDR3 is TGTGCCTCCCCCGGCCGCCGCTCCTACAATGAGCAGTTCTTC.

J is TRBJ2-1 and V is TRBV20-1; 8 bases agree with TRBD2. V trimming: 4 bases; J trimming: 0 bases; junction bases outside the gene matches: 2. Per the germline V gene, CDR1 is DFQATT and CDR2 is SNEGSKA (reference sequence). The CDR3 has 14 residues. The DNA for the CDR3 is TGCAGTGCTATCAGCGGGAGCTCCTACAATGAGCAGTTCTTC. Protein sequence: CSAISGSSYNEQFF.

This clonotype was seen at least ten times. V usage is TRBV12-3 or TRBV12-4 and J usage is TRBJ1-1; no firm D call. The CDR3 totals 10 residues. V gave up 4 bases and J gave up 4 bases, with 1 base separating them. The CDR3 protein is CASSSTEAFF. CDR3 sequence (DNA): TGTGCCAGCAGTTCCACTGAAGCTTTCTTT.

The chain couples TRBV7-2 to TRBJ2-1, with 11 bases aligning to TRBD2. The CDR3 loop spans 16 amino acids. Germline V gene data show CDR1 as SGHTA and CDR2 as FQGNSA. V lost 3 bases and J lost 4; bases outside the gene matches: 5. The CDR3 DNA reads TGTGCCAGCAGCTTGCCGGGACTAGCGGCGTACAATGAGCAGTTCTTC. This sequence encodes CASSLPGLAAYNEQFF. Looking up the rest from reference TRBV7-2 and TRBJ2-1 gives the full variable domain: GAGVSQSPSNKVTEKGKDVELRCDPISGHTALYWYRQSLGQGLEFLIYFQGNSAPDKSGLPSDRFSAERTGGSVSTLTIQRTQQEDSAVYLCASSLPGLAAYNEQFFGPGTRLTVL.

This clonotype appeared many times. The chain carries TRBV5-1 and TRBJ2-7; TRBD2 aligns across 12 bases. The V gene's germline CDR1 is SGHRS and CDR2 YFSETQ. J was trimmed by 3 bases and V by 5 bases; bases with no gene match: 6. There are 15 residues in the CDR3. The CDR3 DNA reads TGCGCCAGCAGTTTCGGACTAGCGGGGTTCTACGAGCAGTACTTC. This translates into CASSFGLAGFYEQYF.

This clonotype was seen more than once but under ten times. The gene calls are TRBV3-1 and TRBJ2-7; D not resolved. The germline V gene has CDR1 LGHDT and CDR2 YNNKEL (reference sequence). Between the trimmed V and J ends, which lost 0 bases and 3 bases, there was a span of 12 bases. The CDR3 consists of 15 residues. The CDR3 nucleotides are TGTGCCAGCAGCCAAGATTCTGCCAGACGCTACGAGCAGTACTTC. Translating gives CASSQDSARRYEQYF.

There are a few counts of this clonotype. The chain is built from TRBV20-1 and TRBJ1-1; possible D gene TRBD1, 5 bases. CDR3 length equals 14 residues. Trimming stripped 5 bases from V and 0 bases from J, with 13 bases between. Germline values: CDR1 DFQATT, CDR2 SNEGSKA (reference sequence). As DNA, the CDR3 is TGCAGTGCTCCTCGGACGGGGGTGAACACTGAAGCTTTCTTT. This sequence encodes CSAPRTGVNTEAFF.

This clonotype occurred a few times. The CDR3 region has the DNA TGTGCCAGCAGTTACCAACAGGGGGGCACTGAAGCTTTCTTT. Its protein product is CASSYQQGGTEAFF. The chain has TRBV6-6 and TRBJ1-1; 8 nucleotides match TRBD1. The V gene end was trimmed by 2 bases and the J gene end by 4 bases; junction bases not matched to a gene: 3. CDR1 and CDR2 (germline): MNHNY, SVGAGI (reference sequence). The CDR3 has 14 amino acids.

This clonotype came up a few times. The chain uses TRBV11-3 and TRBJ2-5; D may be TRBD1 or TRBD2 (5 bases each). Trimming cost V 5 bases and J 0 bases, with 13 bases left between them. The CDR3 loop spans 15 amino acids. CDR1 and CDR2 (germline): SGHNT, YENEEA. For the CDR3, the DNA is TGTGCCAGCAGCGCCCGGGACGCCTACCAAGAGACCCAGTACTTC. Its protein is CASSARDAYQETQYF.

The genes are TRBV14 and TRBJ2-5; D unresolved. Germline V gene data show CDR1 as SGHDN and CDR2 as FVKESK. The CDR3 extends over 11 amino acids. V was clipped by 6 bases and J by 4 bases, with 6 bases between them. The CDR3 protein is CASSKLETQYF. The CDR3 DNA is TGTGCCAGCAGTAAATTAGAGACCCAGTACTTC.

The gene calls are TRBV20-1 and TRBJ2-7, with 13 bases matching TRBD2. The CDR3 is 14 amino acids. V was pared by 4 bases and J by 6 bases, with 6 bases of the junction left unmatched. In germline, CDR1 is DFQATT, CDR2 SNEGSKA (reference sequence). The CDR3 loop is CSAKGLAGVAEQYF. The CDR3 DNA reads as TGCAGTGCTAAAGGACTAGCGGGAGTCGCCGAGCAGTACTTC.

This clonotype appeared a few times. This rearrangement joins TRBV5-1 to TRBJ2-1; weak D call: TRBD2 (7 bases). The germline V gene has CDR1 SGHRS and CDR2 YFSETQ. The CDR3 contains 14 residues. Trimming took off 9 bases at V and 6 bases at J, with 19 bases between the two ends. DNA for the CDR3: TGCGCCACAGGGGAAGGGAGGGGCAGCAATGAGCAGTTCTTC. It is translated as CATGEGRGSNEQFF.

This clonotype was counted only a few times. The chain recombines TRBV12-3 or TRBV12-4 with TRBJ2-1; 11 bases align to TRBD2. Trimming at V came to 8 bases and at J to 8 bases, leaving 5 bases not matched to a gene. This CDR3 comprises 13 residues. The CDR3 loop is CASRSGRAHEQFF. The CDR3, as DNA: TGTGCCAGCCGTAGCGGGAGGGCCCATGAGCAGTTCTTC.

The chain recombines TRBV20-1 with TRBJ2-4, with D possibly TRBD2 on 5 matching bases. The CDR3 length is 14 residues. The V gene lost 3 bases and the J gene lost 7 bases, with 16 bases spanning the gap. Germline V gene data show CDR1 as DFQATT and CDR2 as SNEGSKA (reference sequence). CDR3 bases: TGCAGTGCTAGGGGTCACGGGATTGGCAACATTCAGTACTTC. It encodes CSARGHGIGNIQYF.

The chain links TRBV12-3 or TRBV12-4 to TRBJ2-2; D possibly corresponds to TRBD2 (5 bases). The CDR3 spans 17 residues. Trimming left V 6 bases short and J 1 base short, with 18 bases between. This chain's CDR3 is CASSLGPSSGNTGELFF. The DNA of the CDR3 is TGTGCCAGCAGCCTTGGACCGTCCAGCGGGAACACCGGGGAGCTGTTTTTT.

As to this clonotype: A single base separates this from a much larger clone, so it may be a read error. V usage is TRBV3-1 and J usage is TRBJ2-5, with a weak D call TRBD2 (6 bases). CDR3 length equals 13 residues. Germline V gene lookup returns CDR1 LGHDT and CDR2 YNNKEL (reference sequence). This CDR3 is CVSSPAGQETQYF. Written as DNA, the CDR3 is TGTGTCAGCAGCCCCGCGGGACAAGAGACCCAGTACTTC.

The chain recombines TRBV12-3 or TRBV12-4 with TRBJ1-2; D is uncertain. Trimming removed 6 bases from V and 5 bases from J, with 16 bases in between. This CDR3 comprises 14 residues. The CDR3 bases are TGTGCCAGCAGGAGGTCGGGTTCGGGTTATGGCTACACCTTC. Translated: CASRRSGSGYGYTF.

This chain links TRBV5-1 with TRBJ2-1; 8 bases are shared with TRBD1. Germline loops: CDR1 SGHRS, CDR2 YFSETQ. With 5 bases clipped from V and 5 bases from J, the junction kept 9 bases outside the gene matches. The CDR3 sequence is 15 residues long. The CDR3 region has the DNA TGCGCCAGCAGGACCTCACCGGGACAGGACAATGAGCAGTTCTTC. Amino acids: CASRTSPGQDNEQFF.

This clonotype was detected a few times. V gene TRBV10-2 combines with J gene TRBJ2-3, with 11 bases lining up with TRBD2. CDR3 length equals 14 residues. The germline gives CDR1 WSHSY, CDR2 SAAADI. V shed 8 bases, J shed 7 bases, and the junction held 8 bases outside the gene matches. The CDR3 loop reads CASWGTSGTYTQYF. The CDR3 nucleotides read TGCGCCAGCTGGGGGACTAGCGGAACCTATACGCAGTATTTT.

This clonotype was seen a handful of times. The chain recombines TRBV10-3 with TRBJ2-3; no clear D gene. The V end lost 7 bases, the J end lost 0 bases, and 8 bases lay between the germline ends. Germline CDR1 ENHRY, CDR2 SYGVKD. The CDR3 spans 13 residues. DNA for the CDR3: TGTGCCATCAACGCACTTAGCACAGATACGCAGTATTTT. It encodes CAINALSTDTQYF.

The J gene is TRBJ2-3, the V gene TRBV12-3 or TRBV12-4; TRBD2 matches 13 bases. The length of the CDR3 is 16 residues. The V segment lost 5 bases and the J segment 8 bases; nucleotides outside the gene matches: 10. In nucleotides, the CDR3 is TGTGCCAGCAGTCCCTGGACTAGCGGGAGAATGGGTACGCAGTATTTT. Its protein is CASSPWTSGRMGTQYF.

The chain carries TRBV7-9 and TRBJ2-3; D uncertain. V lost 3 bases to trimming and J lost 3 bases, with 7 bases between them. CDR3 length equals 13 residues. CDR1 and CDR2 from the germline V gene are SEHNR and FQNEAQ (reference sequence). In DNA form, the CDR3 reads TGTGCCAGCAGCTTGTACTCGACAGATACGCAGTATTTT. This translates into CASSLYSTDTQYF.

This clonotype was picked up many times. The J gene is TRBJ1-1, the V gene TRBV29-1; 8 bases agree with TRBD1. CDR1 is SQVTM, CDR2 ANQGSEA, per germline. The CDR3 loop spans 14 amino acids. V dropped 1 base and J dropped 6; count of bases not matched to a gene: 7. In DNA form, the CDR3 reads TGCAGCGTTGAAGGGACAGGGAAAAGCGCTGAAGCTTTCTTT. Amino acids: CSVEGTGKSAEAFF.

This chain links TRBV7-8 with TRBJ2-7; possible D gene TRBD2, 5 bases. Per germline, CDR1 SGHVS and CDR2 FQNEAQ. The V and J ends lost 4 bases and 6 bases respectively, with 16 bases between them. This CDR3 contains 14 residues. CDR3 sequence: CASSSLPGVGEQYF. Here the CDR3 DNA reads TGTGCCAGCAGCTCCCTGCCCGGGGTGGGCGAGCAGTACTTC.

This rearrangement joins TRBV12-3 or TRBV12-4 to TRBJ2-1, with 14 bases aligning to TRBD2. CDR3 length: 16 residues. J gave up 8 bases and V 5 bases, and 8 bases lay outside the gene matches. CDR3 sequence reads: CASSLNGGLAGDEQFF. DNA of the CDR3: TGTGCCAGCAGTCTTAACGGGGGACTAGCGGGAGATGAGCAGTTCTTC.

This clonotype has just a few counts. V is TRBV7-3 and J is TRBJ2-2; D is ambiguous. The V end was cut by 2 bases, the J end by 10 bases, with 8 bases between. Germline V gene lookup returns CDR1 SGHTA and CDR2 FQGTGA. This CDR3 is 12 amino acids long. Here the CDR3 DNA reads TGTGCCAGCAGCTTAGTAGGAGCGGAGCTGTTTTTT. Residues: CASSLVGAELFF.

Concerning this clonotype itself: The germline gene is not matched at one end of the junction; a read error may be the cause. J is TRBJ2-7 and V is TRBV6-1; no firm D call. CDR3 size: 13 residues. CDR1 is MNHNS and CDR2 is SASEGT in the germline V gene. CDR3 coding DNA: TGTGCCAGCAATGAAGCGCAGTCCTACGAGCAGTACTTC. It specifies CASNEAQSYEQYF.

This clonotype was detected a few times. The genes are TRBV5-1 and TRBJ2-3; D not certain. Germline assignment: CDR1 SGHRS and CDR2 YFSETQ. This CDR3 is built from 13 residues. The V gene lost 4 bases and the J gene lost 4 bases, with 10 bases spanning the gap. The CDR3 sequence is CASSKGIADTQYF. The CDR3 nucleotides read TGCGCCAGCAGCAAGGGTATCGCAGATACGCAGTATTTT.

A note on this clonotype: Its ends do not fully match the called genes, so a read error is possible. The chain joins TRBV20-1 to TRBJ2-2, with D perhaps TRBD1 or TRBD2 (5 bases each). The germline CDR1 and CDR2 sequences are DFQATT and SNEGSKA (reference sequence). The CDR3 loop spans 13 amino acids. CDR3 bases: TGCAGTCAGAGGGGCCAAAACGCCGGGGAACTGTTTTTT. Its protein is CSQRGQNAGELFF.